This is a list of T cell receptor beta chains from one sample in a study of molecular identifiers for immune sequencing clone quantification. MiXCR, run by TCRdb on the PCR reads, gives a single entry per CDR3 protein. The profile shows under 800,000 distinct CDR3 sequences, 25% of them singletons. Input material: naive CD8+ T cells from blood, with Jurkat cell RNA spiked in. The receptor source for this set is a human donor in good health. Some libraries in this study had Jurkat cell RNA spiked in. Both conserved end residues are part of each CDR3. D genes are given only for firm matches. Some rows mark clone size as missing; the rest say once, few, many or name a class of expanded clone.

length	size	V	D	J	CDR3	DNA
15	few	TRBV28	.	TRBJ2-7	CASSLRDGGTYEQYF	TGTGCCAGCAGTTTGCGGGACGGCGGGACCTACGAGCAGTACTTC
12	many	TRBV20-1	.	TRBJ1-1	CSAGVLYTEAFF	TGCAGTGCTGGGGTTTTGTACACTGAAGCTTTCTTT
14	.	TRBV29-1	TRBD2	TRBJ2-1	CSVEVSGSSDEQFF	TGCAGCGTTGAAGTTAGCGGGAGTTCGGATGAGCAGTTCTTC
15	many	TRBV19	.	TRBJ2-3	CATKPREEGTDTQYF	TGTGCCACCAAACCCAGGGAGGAGGGCACAGATACGCAGTATTTT
13	.	TRBV10-3	TRBD1	TRBJ1-2	CAISEGTGYGYTF	TGTGCCATCAGTGAGGGGACAGGGTATGGCTACACCTTC
16	few	TRBV19	.	TRBJ1-2	CASSIDMNGPVYGYTF	TGTGCCAGTAGTATAGATATGAATGGCCCGGTCTATGGCTACACCTTC
14	.	TRBV4-1	.	TRBJ2-7	CASSPARGCYEQYF	TGCGCCAGCAGCCCGGCAAGGGGGTGCTACGAGCAGTACTTC
15	few	TRBV4-1	.	TRBJ2-2	CASSQDRAGTGELFF	TGCGCCAGCAGCCAAGACAGGGCGGGCACCGGGGAGCTGTTTTTT
14	many	TRBV6-5	.	TRBJ1-1	CASSYFSGVGEAFF	TGTGCCAGCAGTTACTTCTCAGGCGTGGGTGAAGCTTTCTTT
14	few	TRBV7-9	.	TRBJ1-2	CASSLGGVGYGYTF	TGTGCCAGCAGCTTAGGAGGGGTTGGCTATGGCTACACCTTC
15	few	TRBV7-2	.	TRBJ1-5	CASSLVDGSNQPQHF	TGTGCCAGCAGCTTAGTTGACGGTAGCAATCAGCCCCAGCATTTT
14	.	TRBV12-3/TRBV12-4	.	TRBJ2-2	CASGLGGLAGELFF	TGTGCCAGCGGTTTAGGAGGGCTCGCCGGGGAGCTGTTTTTT
14	.	TRBV14	.	TRBJ2-7	CASSPWTANYEQYF	TGTGCCAGCAGCCCTTGGACAGCGAACTACGAGCAGTACTTC
19	many	TRBV21-1	.	TRBJ2-3	CASSEGLAGFPHRADTQYF	TGTGCCAGCAGCGAGGGACTAGCGGGGTTCCCACACCGGGCAGATACGCAGTATTTT
18	.	TRBV4-3	.	TRBJ2-1	CASSPLPQTRGLYNEQFF	TGCGCCAGCAGCCCATTACCGCAGACTAGAGGGCTCTACAATGAGCAGTTCTTC
14	few	TRBV20-1	.	TRBJ2-7	CSARPNWSSYEQYF	TGCAGTGCCAGACCCAATTGGAGCTCCTACGAGCAGTACTTC
16	.	TRBV27	TRBD1	TRBJ2-7	CASSPSGTGGRNEQYF	TGTGCCAGCAGTCCATCCGGGACAGGGGGAAGGAACGAGCAGTACTTC
14	many	TRBV20-1	.	TRBJ2-3	CSVKGASVTDTQYF	TGCAGTGTCAAGGGTGCTAGCGTCACAGATACGCAGTATTTT
14	many	TRBV2	.	TRBJ1-5	CASSGGRGVQPQHF	TGTGCCAGCAGCGGGGGAAGGGGGGTTCAGCCCCAGCATTTT
17	many	TRBV5-5	.	TRBJ2-7	CASSFSRARDPSGEQYF	TGTGCCAGCAGCTTTTCCCGGGCCCGAGATCCCTCTGGCGAGCAGTACTTC
16	.	TRBV7-8	.	TRBJ1-1	CASRHHRDGGGTEAFF	TGTGCCAGCAGACACCACAGGGATGGAGGTGGCACTGAAGCTTTCTTT
14	many	TRBV4-1	TRBD1	TRBJ2-7	CASSQVTGGYEQYF	TGCGCCAGCAGCCAAGTTACAGGGGGCTACGAGCAGTACTTC
17	many	TRBV7-2	.	TRBJ2-4	CASSLHEQEIAKNIQYF	TGTGCCAGCAGCTTACACGAGCAGGAGATAGCCAAAAACATTCAGTACTTC
18	.	TRBV7-9	TRBD2	TRBJ2-5	CASSLVSGAGGYQETQYF	TGTGCCAGCAGCTTAGTAAGCGGGGCAGGCGGGTACCAAGAGACCCAGTACTTC
14	many	TRBV5-1	.	TRBJ2-7	CASSLYPGEYEQYF	TGCGCCAGCAGCTTGTATCCAGGAGAATACGAGCAGTACTTC
15	.	TRBV4-1	TRBD1	TRBJ1-2	CASSQPRTGNYGYTF	TGCGCCAGCAGCCAACCCCGGACAGGGAACTATGGCTACACCTTC
14	few	TRBV3-1	.	TRBJ2-3	CASSQELVTDTQYF	TGTGCCAGCAGCCAGGAACTAGTCACAGATACGCAGTATTTT
14	many	TRBV9	.	TRBJ2-2	CASSVPANTGELFF	TGTGCCAGCAGCGTACCAGCGAACACCGGGGAGCTGTTTTTT
14	many	TRBV7-2	.	TRBJ1-3	CASSLDRNGNTIYF	TGTGCCAGCAGCTTAGACAGGAATGGAAACACCATATATTTT
16	many	TRBV7-2	TRBD2	TRBJ2-3	CASSLGAGGRTDTQYF	TGTGCCAGCAGCTTAGGCGCGGGGGGCCGCACAGATACGCAGTATTTT
14	many	TRBV7-9	.	TRBJ2-7	CASSTGGVLHEQYF	TGTGCCAGCAGCACCGGAGGGGTTCTCCACGAGCAGTACTTC
13	few	TRBV15	TRBD2	TRBJ2-5	CATSIAGGETQYF	TGTGCCACCAGCATAGCGGGAGGGGAGACCCAGTACTTC
14	many	TRBV20-1	.	TRBJ1-5	CSARDSGVNQPQHF	TGCAGTGCTAGAGATTCCGGGGTCAATCAGCCCCAGCATTTT
15	.	TRBV4-3	.	TRBJ1-1	CASSRSPGEAAEAFF	TGCGCCAGCAGCCGCTCCCCAGGGGAAGCCGCTGAAGCTTTCTTT
15	.	TRBV27	.	TRBJ2-7	CASSLKGGGSYEQYF	TGTGCCAGCAGTTTAAAGGGTGGTGGGTCCTACGAGCAGTACTTC
17	.	TRBV27	TRBD1	TRBJ2-1	CASSFILGGAQANEQFF	TGTGCCAGCAGTTTTATTCTAGGGGGCGCGCAGGCTAATGAGCAGTTCTTC
14	.	TRBV6-2/TRBV6-3	.	TRBJ2-7	CASMDSASVDEQYF	TGTGCCAGCATGGACTCGGCTAGCGTGGACGAGCAGTACTTC
14	many	TRBV2	TRBD2	TRBJ2-7	CASRPAAGAYEQYF	TGTGCCAGCAGGCCCGCAGCGGGGGCCTACGAGCAGTACTTC
14	many	TRBV7-8	.	TRBJ1-1	CASSSHPTVTEAFF	TGTGCCAGCAGCTCTCACCCGACAGTCACTGAAGCTTTCTTT
14	many	TRBV7-9	.	TRBJ2-3	CASSSLSSTDTQYF	TGTGCCAGCAGCTCACTATCGAGCACAGATACGCAGTATTTT
15	once	TRBV20-1	TRBD1	TRBJ2-5	CSASPSTGVQEAQYF	TGCAGTGCTAGTCCCTCAACAGGGGTCCAAGAGGCCCAGTACTTC
16	few	TRBV4-3	TRBD2	TRBJ2-7	CASSQDSGGPGVEQYF	TGCGCCAGCAGCCAAGATAGCGGGGGTCCCGGGGTAGAGCAGTACTTC
16	.	TRBV3-1	.	TRBJ1-5	CASSQAGDYSNQPQHF	TGTGCCAGCAGCCAAGCCGGCGACTATAGCAATCAGCCCCAGCATTTT
20	few	TRBV11-2	.	TRBJ2-5	CASSHAIDGAPPSYQETQYF	TGTGCCAGCAGCCACGCAATTGACGGGGCCCCGCCGTCGTACCAAGAGACCCAGTACTTC
13	.	TRBV2	.	TRBJ2-7	CASRAQSIIEQYF	TGTGCCAGCAGAGCCCAATCAATCATAGAGCAGTACTTC
15	.	TRBV7-9	.	TRBJ2-5	CASSLAWDTQETQYF	TGTGCCAGCAGCTTAGCGTGGGACACTCAAGAGACCCAGTACTTC
16	.	TRBV19	.	TRBJ2-2	CASSPAAGGVPGELFF	TGTGCCAGTAGTCCGGCGGCAGGGGGGGTACCCGGGGAGCTGTTTTTT
12	many	TRBV13	.	TRBJ2-7	CASSLRSPEQYF	TGTGCCAGCAGCCTTAGGTCCCCCGAGCAGTACTTC
15	many	TRBV6-1	.	TRBJ2-3	CASRGTWSSTDTQYF	TGTGCCAGCAGAGGGACCTGGAGTAGCACAGATACGCAGTATTTT
18	.	TRBV19	TRBD2	TRBJ2-1	CATYPGLAGDLTYNEQFF	TGTGCCACCTATCCGGGACTAGCGGGAGATTTAACCTACAATGAGCAGTTCTTC
15	few	TRBV6-6	.	TRBJ2-7	CASGEDSPATYEQYF	TGTGCCAGCGGAGAGGACAGTCCCGCCACCTACGAGCAGTACTTC
13	.	TRBV7-6	.	TRBJ1-5	CASSQSRGQPQHF	TGTGCCAGCAGCCAGAGCAGGGGCCAGCCCCAGCATTTT
12	many	TRBV30	.	TRBJ2-1	CAWTDSPYEQFF	TGTGCCTGGACGGACTCCCCCTATGAGCAGTTCTTC